This T cell receptor (beta chain) was documented in a study of T cells in Graves' hyperthyroidism and ophthalmopathy. Study at large: Any treatment followed the collection of peripheral blood at initial diagnosis. Study conclusions and caveats: Blood also contained most expanded thyroid clonotypes above 0.001.

Exclusion of a patient resulted from uncontrolled infection, other autoimmune disease, pregnancy or lactation. Clinical symptoms, serum thyroxine and TRAb, thyroid ultrasound and orbital computed tomography were used for the diagnoses. A few counts support this clonotype. Its antigen is undetermined. The ends were cut back, 5 bases at V and 1 base at J, with 13 bases in the middle. Germline V gene lookup returns CDR1 MDHEN and CDR2 SYDVKM. This CDR3 has 15 amino acids. The source material, RNA transcripts, was used to amplify TCR beta CDR3 regions. TCR CDR3 underwent first-round RT-PCR with the HTBI primer set. TCRdb re-called the multiplex PCR reads with MiXCR, one entry per CDR3 protein. The sample carries about 500,000 distinct CDR3 sequences, roughly a sixth recorded once.

Source material: blood. This sequence was found in a young woman with Graves' ophthalmopathy. The chain carries TRBV28 and TRBJ2-3; D is undetermined. This CDR3 reads CASSLPDLRTDTQYF. The CDR3 DNA reads as TGTGCCAGCAGTCTACCTGACTTACGCACAGATACGCAGTATTTT.